This entry lists 24 T cell receptor beta chains sequenced from one sample in a study of shared clonotypes between healthy human individuals. Sequencing used immunoSEQ multiplex PCR; TCRdb keeps in-frame clones, though not all of them. The data hold over 2 million clones, with 90% to 95% observed a single time. Sequencing input: naive CD4+ T cells sorted from blood. Subset indicated: CD45RA+ positively selected. These receptors were taken from a man aged 18 to 35 in good health.

V and J are TRBV18 and TRBJ1-2; D unclear. V lost 5 bases and J lost 3, with 19 bases in between. Germline lookup yields CDR1 KGHSH and CDR2 LQKENI. The CDR3 is 16 amino acids. The DNA for the CDR3 is TGTGCCAGCTCATCGACCCGACCGGGGTACGACTATGGCTACACCTTC. Encoded protein: CASSSTRPGYDYGYTF.

The chain links TRBV28 to TRBJ2-5; 9 nucleotides agree with TRBD2. CDR3 length equals 16 residues. Germline trimming cut 6 bases from V and 6 bases from J; bases unmatched to any gene: 14. Germline V gene lookup returns CDR1 MDHEN and CDR2 SYDVKM. The CDR3 coding sequence is TGTGCCAGCAGCCAACTCCTGCGGGGGGGCGTGAAGACCCAGTACTTC. Residues: CASSQLLRGGVKTQYF.

Of note for this clone: The same CDR3 arises from other DNA sequences in this sample as well. This sequence joins TRBV5-1 and TRBJ2-7, with 9 nucleotides matching TRBD1. The CDR3 extends over 14 amino acids. The trim removed 2 bases at V and 4 bases at J, leaving 4 bases unmatched. Germline lookup yields CDR1 SGHRS and CDR2 YFSETQ. The CDR3 protein is CASSLGGTGYEQYF. CDR3 nucleotides: TGCGCCAGCAGCTTAGGGGGGACAGGGTACGAGCAGTACTTC.

V usage is TRBV7-9 and J usage is TRBJ2-2; 12 positions match TRBD2. CDR1 is SEHNR, CDR2 FQNEAQ, per germline (reference sequence). The CDR3 length is 16 residues. The J segment lost 7 bases and the V segment lost 5 bases, leaving 8 bases of the junction unmatched. In DNA form, the CDR3 reads TGTGCCAGCAGCCACGGACTAGCGGGGCTAGGCGGGGAGCTGTTTTTT. This translates into CASSHGLAGLGGELFF.

Worth noting for this clone: The sample has other DNA sequences that encode this CDR3 too. CDR3 sequence reads: CASSPDRVSGNTIYF. As DNA, the CDR3 is TGTGCCAGCTCACCCGACAGGGTTTCTGGAAACACCATATATTTT. The chain links TRBV18 to TRBJ1-3; 7 positions match TRBD1. This CDR3 is built from 15 residues. The V segment lost 3 bases and the J segment 1 base; nucleotides outside the gene matches: 3. Germline CDR1 and CDR2: KGHSH and LQKENI.

Comment on this clone: The conserved final phenylalanine or tryptophan is absent from the CDR3, which likely points to a read error. This chain connects TRBV5-1 to TRBJ2-7, with a tentative D call TRBD1 (5 bases). The germline gives CDR1 SGHRS, CDR2 YFSETQ. V gave up 3 bases and J gave up 4 bases, with 17 bases separating them. CDR3 size: 15 residues. The CDR3 here is CASSSTTASFYEQYL. In DNA, the CDR3 is TGCGCCAGCAGCTCGACGACAGCAAGTTTTTACGAGCAGTACCTC.

The rearrangement uses TRBV6-1 and TRBJ1-2; unclear D gene. This CDR3 is 15 amino acids long. With 8 bases removed from V and 5 bases from J, the gap between germline ends came to 21 bases. Germline CDR1 and CDR2: MNHNS and SASEGT. The CDR3 nucleotides are TGTGCCAGCGACGGGATTTCGGGGAAGGGATATGGCTACACCTTC. The encoded protein is CASDGISGKGYGYTF.

The J gene is TRBJ2-6, the V gene TRBV6-6; D is uncertain. The CDR3 is 15 amino acids. CDR1 is MNHNY, CDR2 SVGAGI, per germline (reference sequence). V gave up 8 bases and J gave up 3 bases, with 14 bases separating them. The CDR3 loop reads CASERKIGGANVLTF. The CDR3 region has the DNA TGTGCCAGCGAGAGAAAGATCGGTGGGGCCAACGTCCTGACTTTC.

V usage is TRBV18 and J usage is TRBJ1-4, with 7 positions matching TRBD1. The CDR3 is 15 amino acids. Germline values: CDR1 KGHSH, CDR2 LQKENI. The ends lost 3 bases at V and 3 bases at J; junction bases unmatched: 4. The CDR3 nucleotides read TGTGCCAGCTCACCGTACAGGGGAGCTAATGAAAAACTGTTTTTT. Translation: CASSPYRGANEKLFF.

The CDR3 sequence: CASSFAPGDTQYF. CDR3 in DNA: TGTGCCAGCTCATTTGCGCCCGGGGATACGCAGTATTTT. The chain combines TRBV18 with TRBJ2-3, with D hard to call. Per germline, CDR1 KGHSH and CDR2 LQKENI. The CDR3 consists of 13 residues. V was cut by 5 bases and J by 6 bases, with 12 bases left in between.

The chain couples TRBV11-2 to TRBJ1-2; D might be TRBD1 (6 bases). This CDR3 spans 13 amino acids. Between the trimmed V and J ends, which lost 3 bases and 6 bases, there was a span of 11 bases. Germline V lookup: CDR1 SGHAT, CDR2 FQNNGV. The CDR3 DNA is TGTGCCAGCAGCTTCACAGGGCCGAATGGCTACACCTTC. Translation: CASSFTGPNGYTF.

CDR3 loop: CASSLTGSNTEAFF. The CDR3 nucleotides are TGTGCCAGCAGCTTAACAGGATCGAACACTGAAGCTTTCTTT. The V call is TRBV11-2, the J call TRBJ1-1; D may be TRBD1 (5 bases). This CDR3 spans 14 amino acids. CDR1 is SGHAT, CDR2 FQNNGV, per germline. Deletions cut 2 bases from V and 1 base from J, with 8 bases between.

The chain is built from TRBV27 and TRBJ1-2; D remains unclear. Per germline, CDR1 MNHEY and CDR2 SMNVEV (reference sequence). Trimming took off 0 bases at V and 1 base at J, with 12 bases between the two ends. CDR3 length: 16 amino acids. The CDR3 is CASSLSSPLDNYGYTF. CDR3 DNA: TGTGCCAGCAGTTTATCGTCCCCGTTGGATAACTATGGCTACACCTTC.

The chain couples TRBV18 to TRBJ2-7, with TRBD2 as a possible D gene (5 bases). Trimming cost V 3 bases and J 3 bases, with 15 bases left between them. There are 15 residues in the CDR3. Germline lookup yields CDR1 KGHSH and CDR2 LQKENI. The CDR3 DNA follows: TGTGCCAGCTCACCTACGAGGGAGCTCAACTACGAGCAGTACTTC. Encoded protein: CASSPTRELNYEQYF.

The chain carries TRBV7-9 and TRBJ1-1, with D uncertain. Trimming removed 1 base at V and 1 base at J, with 10 bases between. This CDR3 spans 15 amino acids. Germline CDR1 is SEHNR and CDR2 is FQNEAQ (reference sequence). CDR3 nucleotide sequence: TGTGCCAGCAGCTTAGACTCACCCTCGAACACTGAAGCTTTCTTT. It specifies CASSLDSPSNTEAFF. Variable domain in full (rest from reference TRBV7-9 and TRBJ1-1): DTGVSQNPRHKITKRGQNVTFRCDPISEHNRLYWYRQTLGQGPEFLTYFQNEAQLEKSRLLSDRFSAERPKGSFSTLEIQRTEQGDSAMYLCASSLDSPSNTEAFFGQGTRLTVV.

The chain links TRBV11-2 to TRBJ2-6; D is possibly TRBD1 (5 bases). V was clipped by 5 bases and J by 3 bases, with 11 bases between them. From germline, CDR1 is SGHAT and CDR2 FQNNGV. This CDR3 region has 15 residues. The CDR3 sequence is CASSPTGYGANVLTF. The CDR3 DNA reads TGTGCCAGCAGCCCAACAGGATATGGGGCCAACGTCCTGACTTTC.

This clone was seen once. The V gene is TRBV5-1, the J gene TRBJ1-2; perhaps TRBD1 as D (5 bases). Germline CDR1 SGHRS, CDR2 YFSETQ. V dropped 4 bases and J dropped 1 base, with 8 bases sitting between them. The CDR3 extends over 13 amino acids. In DNA, the CDR3 is TGCGCCAGCAGCAACAGGTTTAACTATGGCTACACCTTC. Encoded protein: CASSNRFNYGYTF.

Worth noting for this clone: The sample has other DNA sequences that encode this CDR3 too. V is TRBV5-1 and J is TRBJ1-5; 9 bases fit TRBD1. V gave up 0 bases and J gave up 7 bases; unmatched junction bases: 5. Germline V gene lookup returns CDR1 SGHRS and CDR2 YFSETQ. This CDR3 contains 15 residues. The CDR3 here is CASSLGTGGEQPQHF. Here the CDR3 DNA reads TGCGCCAGCAGCTTGGGCACAGGGGGCGAACAGCCCCAGCATTTT.

Details on this clone: The junction departs from germline at one end; a sequencing error may be responsible. The V gene is TRBV5-1, the J gene TRBJ2-1; either TRBD1 or TRBD2 may fit D (5 bases each). The germline gives CDR1 SGHRS, CDR2 YFSETQ. This CDR3 spans 15 amino acids. The DNA of the CDR3 is TGCGCCAGCAGCCCTGGGGGACCCTCCAACAATGAGCAGTTCTTC. This translates into CASSPGGPSNNEQFF. Together with reference TRBV5-1 and TRBJ2-1, the CDR3 gives the full variable domain: KAGVTQTPRYLIKTRGQQVTLSCSPISGHRSVSWYQQTPGQGLQFLFEYFSETQRNKGNFPGRFSGRQFSNSRSEMNVSTLELGDSALYLCASSPGGPSNNEQFFGPGTRLTVL.

The chain combines TRBV5-1 with TRBJ1-1, with D possibly being TRBD1 (5 bases). In germline, CDR1 is SGHRS, CDR2 YFSETQ. CDR3 length: 14 residues. The ends were cut back, 0 bases at V and 4 bases at J, with 10 bases in the middle. The CDR3 spells CASSLGGRGTEAFF. The CDR3 DNA sequence: TGCGCCAGCAGCTTGGGAGGGAGGGGCACTGAAGCTTTCTTT. The full variable domain, its missing parts supplied by reference TRBV5-1 and TRBJ1-1, is KAGVTQTPRYLIKTRGQQVTLSCSPISGHRSVSWYQQTPGQGLQFLFEYFSETQRNKGNFPGRFSGRQFSNSRSEMNVSTLELGDSALYLCASSLGGRGTEAFFGQGTRLTVV.

The genes are TRBV7-9 and TRBJ1-5; maybe TRBD1 (5 bases). From germline, CDR1 is SEHNR and CDR2 FQNEAQ (reference sequence). CDR3 size: 16 residues. Deletions cut 1 base from V and 5 bases from J, with 15 bases between. The CDR3 sequence: CASSLGSGTLDQPQHF. The CDR3 nucleotides read TGTGCCAGCAGCTTAGGGTCGGGGACTCTCGATCAGCCCCAGCATTTT.

The chain uses TRBV10-3 and TRBJ2-2, with D hard to call. Trimming shortened V by 7 bases and J by 6 bases, and 15 bases separated the two germline ends. Germline V gives CDR1 ENHRY, CDR2 SYGVKD. The CDR3 has 14 residues. The CDR3 sequence: CAITEDRSPGELFF. For the CDR3, the DNA is TGTGCCATCACCGAGGACCGGTCTCCCGGGGAGCTGTTTTTT.

The genes are TRBV5-4 and TRBJ1-2, with D perhaps TRBD1 (5 bases). The CDR3 extends over 14 amino acids. V was shortened by 7 bases and J by 3 bases, with 16 bases between the two germline ends. Germline CDR1 and CDR2: SGHNT and YYREEE (reference sequence). In DNA, the CDR3 is TGTGCCAGCGGCGGAGGAGGGGCATACTATGGCTACACCTTC. Translation gives CASGGGGAYYGYTF. The variable domain in full, with the rest retrieved from reference TRBV5-4 and TRBJ1-2, is ETGVTQSPTHLIKTRGQQVTLRCSSQSGHNTVSWYQQALGQGPQFIFQYYREEENGRGNFPPRFSGLQFPNYSSELNVNALELDDSALYLCASGGGGAYYGYTFGSGTRLTVV.

The CDR3 loop is CASSLGDIYNEQFF. The DNA for the CDR3 is TGTGCCAGCAGCTTAGGGGACATCTACAATGAGCAGTTCTTC. The chain recombines TRBV7-3 with TRBJ2-1; tentatively, D is TRBD1 (6 bases). The V gene lost 2 bases and the J gene lost 3 bases, with 8 bases spanning the gap. Germline CDR1 is SGHTA and CDR2 is FQGTGA. CDR3 length: 14 amino acids. The whole variable domain, remainder taken from reference TRBV7-3 and TRBJ2-1, is GAGVSQTPSNKVTEKGKYVELRCDPISGHTALYWYRQSLGQGPEFLIYFQGTGAADDSGLPNDRFFAVRPEGSVSTLKIQRTERGDSAVYLCASSLGDIYNEQFFGPGTRLTVL.